Listed below are T cell receptor beta chains from one sample, sequenced in a study of T-cell memory formation after mild COVID-19. Each CDR3 protein is one row after TCRdb ran MiXCR on the 5' RACE reads. The data show 250,000 to 300,000 distinct CDR3 sequences, 15% to 20% seen once. Specimen: PBMCs or a T cell subset sorted from them (not recorded which). These receptors were taken from a man aged 18 to 29 who had mild COVID-19 (a few samples of this study predate the infection). Cell type and time point are not known. Both conserved end residues are part of each CDR3. The D gene is left open where the match is weak. Not all rows give a size; the values are once, few, many and, for expanded clones, a class.

d_call j_call v_call clone_size cdr3_length cdr3_nt cdr3_aa
. TRBJ2-3 TRBV10-3 . 14 TGTGCCATCAGTGAGAGGGCGGACACAGATACGCAGTATTTT CAISERADTDTQYF
. TRBJ2-3 TRBV7-3 . 14 TGTGCCAGCAGCTTCGGACTCATCACAGATACGCAGTATTTT CASSFGLITDTQYF
. TRBJ2-2 TRBV24-1 many 13 TGTGCCACCGGGATGGAGAACACCGGGGAGCTGTTTTTT CATGMENTGELFF
. TRBJ1-6 TRBV9 few 19 TGTGCCAGCAGCGCCTTGGATTCGTTGGGAGTTTCCTATAATTCACCCCTCCACTTT CASSALDSLGVSYNSPLHF
TRBD1 TRBJ1-1 TRBV6-2/TRBV6-3 many 14 TGTGCCAGCAGTTGGGACAGGGGAACAAATGAAGCTTTCTTT CASSWDRGTNEAFF
TRBD1 TRBJ1-2 TRBV7-2 . 13 TGTGCCAGCAGCTTATCGACAGGGGATGGCTACACCTTC CASSLSTGDGYTF
TRBD1 TRBJ1-5 TRBV5-5 . 15 TGTGCCAGCAGCGTAGGGACAGGGACGTTTCAGCCCCAGCATTTT CASSVGTGTFQPQHF
. TRBJ2-7 TRBV6-1 . 13 TGTGCCAGCAGTGCCATCAGGGGCTACGAGCAGTACTTC CASSAIRGYEQYF
. TRBJ2-5 TRBV27 . 14 TGTGCCAGCAGTTCCCGGCCCCGCCGGGAGACCCAGTACTTC CASSSRPRRETQYF
TRBD2 TRBJ2-1 TRBV9 few 15 TGTGCCAGCGAACCCCTAGCGGGGGGATACAATGAGCAGTTCTTC CASEPLAGGYNEQFF
. TRBJ1-1 TRBV12-3/TRBV12-4 . 11 TGTGCCAGCAGCCCCGGGGTTACGGCTTTCTTT CASSPGVTAFF
. TRBJ2-3 TRBV7-9 . 13 TGTGCCAGCAGCCGACAGGACCAAGATACGCAGTATTTT CASSRQDQDTQYF
. TRBJ2-1 TRBV7-9 many 11 TGTGCCAGCAGCTTACTCAATGAGCAGTTCTTC CASSLLNEQFF
. TRBJ2-5 TRBV2 . 15 TGTGCCAGCAGTGGCTTGACAGGACGACAAGAGACCCAGTACTTC CASSGLTGRQETQYF
. TRBJ2-5 TRBV15 . 16 TGTGCCACCAGCAGAGATCTAACGGCAGGGTGGGAGACCCAGTACTTC CATSRDLTAGWETQYF
. TRBJ1-3 TRBV5-1 . 16 TGCGCCAGCAGCCCTTCGAAGTTCACCTCTGGAAACACCATATATTTT CASSPSKFTSGNTIYF
TRBD1 TRBJ1-1 TRBV4-1 few 16 TGCGCCAGCAGCCGACCCGGTAGGGGGCGGGTCACTGAAGCTTTCTTT CASSRPGRGRVTEAFF
. TRBJ1-2 TRBV12-5 few 13 TGTGCTAGTGCACAGGCAAACCTCTATGGCTACACCTTC CASAQANLYGYTF
. TRBJ2-7 TRBV3-1 . 16 TGTGCCAGCAGCCAAGAAGGCAGGTACGACTCCTACGAGCAGTACTTC CASSQEGRYDSYEQYF
. TRBJ1-5 TRBV7-2 . 15 TGTGCCAGCAGCTTATTCTATAATAGCAATCAGCCCCAGCATTTT CASSLFYNSNQPQHF
. TRBJ1-5 TRBV4-1 . 14 TGCGCCAGCAGCCAAGGAGAGGGTGGGAGGGCCCAGCATTTT CASSQGEGGRAQHF
. TRBJ1-4 TRBV10-3 . 13 TGTGCCATCAGTGGTCTCCAGAATGAAAAACTGTTTTTT CAISGLQNEKLFF
. TRBJ1-3 TRBV2 . 15 TGTGCCAGCAGTGAAAGCCCGCGCTCTGGAAACACCATATATTTT CASSESPRSGNTIYF
. TRBJ2-1 TRBV2 . 13 TGTGCCAGCAGTTCACAGATGCACAATGAGCAGTTCTTC CASSSQMHNEQFF
TRBD2 TRBJ2-1 TRBV27 . 16 TGTGCCAGCAGTTCTAGCTGGACTAGTCACTACAATGAGCAGTTCTTC CASSSSWTSHYNEQFF
. TRBJ2-1 TRBV5-6 . 13 TGTGCCAGCCAAGGGCTCGGTGTCTCTGAGCAGTTCTTC CASQGLGVSEQFF
. TRBJ1-4 TRBV5-1 few 16 TGCGCCAGCAGCCGAGTTTTCGGGGCCCGTAATGAAAAACTGTTTTTT CASSRVFGARNEKLFF
. TRBJ2-3 TRBV20-1 . 11 TGCAGTGCCGAACTTCTCGATACGCAGTATTTT CSAELLDTQYF
TRBD2 TRBJ2-1 TRBV7-9 few 16 TGTGCCAGCAGCCTACATAGCGGGGGACACTACAATGAGCAGTTCTTC CASSLHSGGHYNEQFF
. TRBJ2-4 TRBV18 . 13 TGTGCCAGCTCACCGCGACAGGAGGACATTCAGTACTTC CASSPRQEDIQYF
. TRBJ2-7 TRBV11-2 few 13 TGTGCCAGCAGCCCGATCGGCCTAAGAGAGCAGTACTTC CASSPIGLREQYF
. TRBJ1-1 TRBV6-1 . 11 TGTGCCAGCAGTGAATTCACTGAAGCTTTCTTT CASSEFTEAFF
. TRBJ2-7 TRBV19 once 15 TGTGCCAGTAGCTCCCTCGGGACCGCCTCCTACGAGCAGTACTTC CASSSLGTASYEQYF
TRBD1 TRBJ1-3 TRBV4-2 . 16 TGTGCCAGCAGCCAACCGTCGACAGGGAACGGAAACACCATATATTTT CASSQPSTGNGNTIYF
. TRBJ2-4 TRBV12-3/TRBV12-4 . 14 TGTGCCAGCAGTGCGGACATTCACCCCCGCATTCAGTACTTC CASSADIHPRIQYF
. TRBJ1-1 TRBV5-1 . 15 TGCGCCAGCAGCTTGGCCTGGACAACGGGCACTGAAGCTTTCTTT CASSLAWTTGTEAFF
. TRBJ1-2 TRBV20-1 few 14 TGCAGTGCTGGGGTTTTGGGGGGAAACTATGGCTACACCTTC CSAGVLGGNYGYTF
TRBD1 TRBJ1-5 TRBV12-3/TRBV12-4 . 14 TGTGCCAGCAGCTCGACAGGGACAAATCAGCCCCAGCATTTT CASSSTGTNQPQHF
. TRBJ2-1 TRBV11-2 . 15 TGTGCCAGCAGCCTCGGGGGGCGTCGGAGCAATGAGCAGTTCTTC CASSLGGRRSNEQFF
. TRBJ2-5 TRBV12-3/TRBV12-4 . 16 TGTGCCAGCAGTTTGTGGGGGGGGCCCGGAACAGAGACCCAGTACTTC CASSLWGGPGTETQYF
TRBD2 TRBJ2-5 TRBV7-6 . 18 TGTGCCAGCAGCTACCAGCCATATGGGGGGGAGCGTCAAGAGACCCAGTACTTC CASSYQPYGGERQETQYF
. TRBJ2-5 TRBV7-2 few 14 TGTGCCAGCAGCAAAGGACCTTCCCAAGAGACCCAGTACTTC CASSKGPSQETQYF
. TRBJ1-2 TRBV5-5 . 14 TGTGCCAGCAGCTTGTATAACCGTAACTATGGCTACACCTTC CASSLYNRNYGYTF
. TRBJ2-3 TRBV7-9 few 14 TGTGCCAGCAGCTCTCCCGGGACCACAGATACGCAGTATTTT CASSSPGTTDTQYF
TRBD2 TRBJ2-3 TRBV6-5 few 16 TGTGCCAGCAGTTACGGACTAGCGGGGGGGTCAGATACGCAGTATTTT CASSYGLAGGSDTQYF
. TRBJ2-1 TRBV29-1 many 15 TGCAGCGTTGAGAAAGGCAGCGACTCCCTCAATGAGCAGTTCTTC CSVEKGSDSLNEQFF
TRBD2 TRBJ2-7 TRBV5-1 . 15 TGCGCCAGCAGCTTGGATAGGCATGTCGGGAGGGAGCAGTACTTC CASSLDRHVGREQYF
. TRBJ1-6 TRBV13 . 16 TGTGCCAGCAGCATAACGGGGGCCCTCCGGAGATCACCCCTCCACTTT CASSITGALRRSPLHF
. TRBJ2-5 TRBV5-8 . 11 TGTGCCAGCAGCTTGATAGAGACCCAGTACTTC CASSLIETQYF
. TRBJ1-2 TRBV7-3 . 14 TGTGCCAGCAGCTATAGGGCGGATAACTATGGCTACACCTTC CASSYRADNYGYTF
. TRBJ2-2 TRBV4-1 many 14 TGCGCCAGCAGCGCGATAGGATCCGCCGGGGAGCTGTTTTTT CASSAIGSAGELFF
. TRBJ1-5 TRBV3-1 few 15 TGTGCCAGCAGCCCAGGGACCCTCCGCAATCAGCCCCAGCATTTT CASSPGTLRNQPQHF
. TRBJ1-1 TRBV20-1 few 12 TGCAGTGCTAGTGGTCGGGGGACTGAAGCTTTCTTT CSASGRGTEAFF
TRBD1 TRBJ1-3 TRBV28 once 14 TGTGCCAGCAGTCGACAGGGCTCTGGAAACACCATATATTTT CASSRQGSGNTIYF
TRBD1 TRBJ1-4 TRBV6-6 . 15 TGTGCCAGCAGTTCCCAGGACAGGGGGGAGGAAAAACTGTTTTTT CASSSQDRGEEKLFF